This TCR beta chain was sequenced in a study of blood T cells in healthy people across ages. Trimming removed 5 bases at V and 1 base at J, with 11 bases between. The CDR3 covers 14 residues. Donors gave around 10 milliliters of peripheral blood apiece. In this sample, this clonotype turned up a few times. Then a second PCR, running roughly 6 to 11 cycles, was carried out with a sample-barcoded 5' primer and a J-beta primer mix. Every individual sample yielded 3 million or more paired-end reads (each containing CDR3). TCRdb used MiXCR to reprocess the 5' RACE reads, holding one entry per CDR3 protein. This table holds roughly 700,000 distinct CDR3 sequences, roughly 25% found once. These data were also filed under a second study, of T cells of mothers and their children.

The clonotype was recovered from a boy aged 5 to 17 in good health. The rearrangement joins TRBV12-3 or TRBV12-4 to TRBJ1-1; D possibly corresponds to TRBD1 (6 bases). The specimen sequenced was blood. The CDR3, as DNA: TGTGCCAGCAGTCCGGGACACCCGAACACTGAAGCTTTCTTT. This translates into CASSPGHPNTEAFF.